This T cell receptor (beta chain) was recovered during a study of T cells after posttransplantation cyclophosphamide. Study-level points and caveats: Donor CD8+ memory clones often dominated recipient blood repertoires at later times. Blood and skin or GI T cell repertoires showed limited TRB overlap. Recipient CMV seropositivity and CMV reactivation strongly tracked TRB clonality.

Trimming removed 0 bases at V and 6 bases at J, with 12 bases between. The CDR3 totals 14 residues. Germline V gene sequence: CDR1 SGDLS, CDR2 YYNGEE. Turning to this clone: Its antigen remains unknown.

Sequenced by immunoSEQ multiplex PCR; TCRdb stores in-frame clones only, minus some. The table shows some 5,000 clones, with approximately 80% occurring only once. Controls had myeloablative marrow grafts with methotrexate and calcineurin inhibitor, sampled at 1 year. The sample in question was PBMCs, obtained after an allogeneic stem cell transplant with a calcineurin inhibitor and methotrexate. This clonotype was sampled from a male patient in his thirties or forties who received an allogeneic stem cell transplant from an unrelated donor, was CMV-positive, and had chronic GVHD only. These T cells may partly come from the graft donor. V usage is TRBV9 and J usage is TRBJ1-2, with D possibly being TRBD1 (5 bases). DNA of the CDR3: TGTGCCAGCAGCGTAGTAGTCGGGGGAGATGGCTACACCTTC. Amino acid sequence: CASSVVVGGDGYTF.